This TCR beta chain was sequenced for a study of blood T cell repertoires in COVID-19. Study overall: Sources were T cells, B-cell-depleted T cells, or PBMCs; the material itself was cDNA or gDNA.

V was cut by 4 bases and J by 2 bases, with 12 bases left in between. This CDR3 is 16 amino acids long. Germline values: CDR1 LGHDT, CDR2 YNNKEL (reference sequence). Only in-frame clones appear in the TCRdb table, and some are missing; sequencing was by immunoSEQ multiplex PCR. This table has roughly 120,000 clones, roughly 82% appearing once. The sequencing input was peripheral blood. The chain has TRBV3-1 (or the pseudogene TRBV3-2) and TRBJ2-6, with D perhaps TRBD2 (6 bases). The receptor was derived from a human donor in a cohort sampled during active COVID-19. The CDR3 sequence is CASSPRRETGANVLTF. The CDR3 bases are TGTGCCAGCAGCCCGAGGCGGGAAACTGGGGCCAACGTCCTGACTTTC.